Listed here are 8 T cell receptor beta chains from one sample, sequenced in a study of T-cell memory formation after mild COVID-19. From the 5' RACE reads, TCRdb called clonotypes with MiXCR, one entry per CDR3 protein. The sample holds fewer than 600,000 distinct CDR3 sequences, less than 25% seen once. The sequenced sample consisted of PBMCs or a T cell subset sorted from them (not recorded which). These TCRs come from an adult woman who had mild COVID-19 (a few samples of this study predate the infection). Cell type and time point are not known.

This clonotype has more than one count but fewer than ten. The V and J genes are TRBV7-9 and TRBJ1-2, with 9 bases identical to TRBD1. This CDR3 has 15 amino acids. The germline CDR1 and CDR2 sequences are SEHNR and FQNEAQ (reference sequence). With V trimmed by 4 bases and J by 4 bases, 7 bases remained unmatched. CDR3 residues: CASSSVGQGSYGYTF. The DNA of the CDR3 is TGTGCCAGCAGCTCCGTCGGACAGGGGTCCTATGGCTACACCTTC.

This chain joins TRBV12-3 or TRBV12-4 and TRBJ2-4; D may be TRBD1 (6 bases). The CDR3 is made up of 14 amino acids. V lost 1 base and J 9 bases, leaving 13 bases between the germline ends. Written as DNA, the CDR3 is TGTGCCAGCAGTTTAGGGTTCACAGGGAGCATTCAGTACTTC. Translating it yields CASSLGFTGSIQYF.

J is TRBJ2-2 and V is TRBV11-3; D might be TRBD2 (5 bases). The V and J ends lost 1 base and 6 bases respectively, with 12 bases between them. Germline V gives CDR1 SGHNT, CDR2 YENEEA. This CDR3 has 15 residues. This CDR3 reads CASSLVYRGSGELFF. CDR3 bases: TGTGCCAGCAGCTTAGTCTACAGAGGGTCCGGGGAGCTGTTTTTT.

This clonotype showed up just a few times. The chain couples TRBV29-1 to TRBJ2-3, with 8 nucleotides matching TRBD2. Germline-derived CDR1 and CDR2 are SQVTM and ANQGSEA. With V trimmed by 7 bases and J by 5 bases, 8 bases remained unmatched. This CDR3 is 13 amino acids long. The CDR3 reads CSGGGGFGDTQYF. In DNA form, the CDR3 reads TGCAGCGGAGGCGGGGGGTTCGGAGATACGCAGTATTTT.

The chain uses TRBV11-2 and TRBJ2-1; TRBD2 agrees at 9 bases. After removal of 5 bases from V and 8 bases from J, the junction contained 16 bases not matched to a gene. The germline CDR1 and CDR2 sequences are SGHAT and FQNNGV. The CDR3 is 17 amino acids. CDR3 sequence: CASSQMGGGAVSDEQFF. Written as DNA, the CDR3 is TGTGCCAGCAGCCAGATGGGCGGGGGGGCGGTTAGCGATGAGCAGTTCTTC.

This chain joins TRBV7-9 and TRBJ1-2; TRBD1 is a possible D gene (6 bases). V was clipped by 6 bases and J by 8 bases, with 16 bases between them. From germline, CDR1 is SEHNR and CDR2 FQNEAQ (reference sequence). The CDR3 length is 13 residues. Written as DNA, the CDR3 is TGTGCCAGCAGGCTCGACAGGATGAACGGCTACACCTTC. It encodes CASRLDRMNGYTF.

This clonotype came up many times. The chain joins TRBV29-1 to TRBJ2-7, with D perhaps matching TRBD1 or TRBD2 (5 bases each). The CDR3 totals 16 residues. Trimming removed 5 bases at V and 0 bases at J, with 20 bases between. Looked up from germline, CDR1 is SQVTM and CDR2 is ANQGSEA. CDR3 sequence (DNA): TGCAGCGTTTCGGGATTTGGGGGACCCCACTCCTACGAGCAGTACTTC. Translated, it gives CSVSGFGGPHSYEQYF.

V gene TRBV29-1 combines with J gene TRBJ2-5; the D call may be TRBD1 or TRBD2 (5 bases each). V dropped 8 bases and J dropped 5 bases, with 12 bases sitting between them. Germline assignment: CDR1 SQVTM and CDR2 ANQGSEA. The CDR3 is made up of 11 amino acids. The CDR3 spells CSPGEGETQYF. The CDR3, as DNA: TGCAGCCCCGGCGAGGGGGAGACCCAGTACTTC.